The clone carrying this TCR beta chain was observed a single time. A far larger clone is off by one base, so a read error is likely. The CDR3 runs 15 residues. These data belong to a study of radiotherapy plus CTLA-4 blockade in lung cancer. Profiling relied on immunoSEQ multiplex PCR, and the TCRdb table lists in-frame clones only, not all of them. In the table there are 13,000 to 15,000 clones, 72% of which are singletons. The sequences come from peripheral blood, collected from a patient treated with radiotherapy plus ipilimumab. The gene calls are TRBV21-1 and TRBJ1-1; the table's D call, TRBD1, was not checked against the DNA. TRBV21-1 has pseudogene status. This clonotype was obtained from a human donor with non-small cell lung cancer whose response to radiotherapy plus ipilimumab could not be evaluated. DNA for the CDR3: TGTGCCAGCAGCAAAGCGGGGGCTTCGGTCACTGAATCTTTCTTT. Its protein is CASSKAGASVTESFF.